Described below is a single T cell receptor beta chain sequence and its context. The antigen is undetermined. This could be a read error, since a much larger clone is one nucleotide away. The CDR3 covers 13 residues. CDR1 and CDR2 (germline): SQVTM, ANQGSEA. Trimming took off 4 bases at V and 4 bases at J, with 13 bases between the two ends. The sample is drawn from a study of T-cell reconstitution after alpha-beta-depleted transplantation in children. Broader study findings: Recipient T cells and thymic progenitors that survived were the source of the high TCRbeta diversity seen at day 60 in some patients. From newly produced T cells came most of the T-cell counts and diversity one year after transplant. Alpha-beta T cells present about two months after transplant were reported to originate from several hundred expanded graft clones.

A library of TCRbeta sequences, prepared with unique molecular identifiers, was generated. TCRdb analysed the PCR reads with MiXCR anew, one entry per CDR3 protein. The sample includes hundreds of thousands of distinct CDR3 sequences, more than 9% of them seen just once. The origin of this receptor is a child aged 2 to 9 with inherited bone marrow failure, due to receive a stem cell transplant. Source: PBMCs, taken before TCRalphabeta/CD19-depleted stem cell transplant. The chain uses TRBV29-1 and TRBJ1-2, with D perhaps TRBD1 (6 bases). The CDR3: CSVVRGCGYGYTF. CDR3 in DNA: TGCAGCGTTGTCAGGGGATGTGGCTATGGCTACACCTTC.